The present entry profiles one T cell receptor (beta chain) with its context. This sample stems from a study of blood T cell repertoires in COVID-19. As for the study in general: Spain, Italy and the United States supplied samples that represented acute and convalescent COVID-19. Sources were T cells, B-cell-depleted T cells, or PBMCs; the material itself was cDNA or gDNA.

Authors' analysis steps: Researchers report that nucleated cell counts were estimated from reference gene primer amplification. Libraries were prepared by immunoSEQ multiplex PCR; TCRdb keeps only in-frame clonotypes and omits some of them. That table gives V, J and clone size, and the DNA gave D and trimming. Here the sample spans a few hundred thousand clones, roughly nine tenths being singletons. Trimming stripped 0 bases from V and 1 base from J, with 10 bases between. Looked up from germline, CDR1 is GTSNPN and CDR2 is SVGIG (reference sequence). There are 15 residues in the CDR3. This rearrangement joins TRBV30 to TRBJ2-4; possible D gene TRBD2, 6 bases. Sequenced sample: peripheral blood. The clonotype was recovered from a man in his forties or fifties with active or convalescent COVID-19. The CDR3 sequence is CAWSVGGGAKNIQYF. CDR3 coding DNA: TGTGCCTGGAGTGTAGGTGGGGGGGCCAAAAACATTCAGTACTTC.